The 22 T cell receptor beta chains in this list originate from one sample, sequenced in a study of cytomegalovirus exposure and HLA in healthy donors. Amplification used 60 Vbeta primers and 13 Jbeta primers. Clones were read by immunoSEQ multiplex PCR, and TCRdb kept only the in-frame ones, dropping some. The repertoire holds more than 150,000 clones, with 76% as singletons. Sequencing was performed on PBMCs. The receptors shown here come from a man younger than 30 in good health and CMV-seronegative.

The chain carries TRBV15 and TRBJ2-7; 8 nucleotides match TRBD2. Germline V gene lookup returns CDR1 LNHNV and CDR2 YYDKDF (reference sequence). J lost 5 bases, V lost 0 bases, and 12 bases had no gene match. The CDR3 contains 17 residues. The CDR3 nucleotides read TGTGCCACCAGCAGAGATACAGGGTTGGGGACTAGACACGAGCAGTACTTC. Protein: CATSRDTGLGTRHEQYF.

The J gene is TRBJ2-7, the V gene TRBV4-1; D call uncertain. Trimming stripped 0 bases from V and 0 bases from J, with 9 bases between. Germline CDR1 reads MGHRA; CDR2 reads YSYEKL. This CDR3 has 15 amino acids. CDR3 loop: CASSQDKYTSYEQYF. The CDR3 DNA follows: TGCGCCAGCAGCCAAGATAAGTACACCTCCTACGAGCAGTACTTC.

This chain uses TRBV2 with TRBJ2-1; the match to TRBD2 covers 7 bases. Germline V gene lookup returns CDR1 SNHLY and CDR2 FYNNEI. Trimming removed 6 bases from V and 6 bases from J; junction bases left unmatched: 11. The CDR3 length is 15 residues. CDR3 sequence: CASRGPGLVGNEQFF. The CDR3 coding sequence is TGTGCCAGCAGGGGGCCCGGACTAGTCGGCAATGAGCAGTTCTTC.

The chain recombines TRBV7-2 with TRBJ2-3; 7 bases match TRBD1. CDR3 size: 16 residues. Trimming removed 2 bases from V and 2 bases from J; junction bases left unmatched: 7. Germline V CDR1 and CDR2: SGHTA, FQGNSA. CDR3 loop: CASSLPGQPFTDTQYF. CDR3 coding DNA: TGTGCCAGCAGCTTACCGGGACAGCCCTTCACAGATACGCAGTATTTT.

The chain combines TRBV10-1 with TRBJ1-2; perhaps TRBD1 as D (6 bases). Germline-derived CDR1 and CDR2 are WNHNN and SYGVQD (reference sequence). The CDR3 has 16 amino acids. V lost 4 bases to trimming and J lost 4 bases, with 19 bases between them. Here the CDR3 reads CASSGGQQGWIYGYTF. CDR3 sequence (DNA): TGCGCCAGCAGTGGGGGCCAACAGGGTTGGATCTATGGCTACACCTTC.

The rearrangement uses TRBV30 and TRBJ2-7; D might be TRBD2 (5 bases). Trimming shortened V by 2 bases and J by 0 bases, and 14 bases separated the two germline ends. CDR1 is GTSNPN, CDR2 SVGIG, per germline (reference sequence). The CDR3 covers 15 residues. In nucleotides, the CDR3 is TGTGCCTGGAGTCTTAGAGGGTCACTCTCCTACGAGCAGTACTTC. Amino acids: CAWSLRGSLSYEQYF.

The chain couples TRBV28 to TRBJ2-5, with a tentative D call TRBD2 (7 bases). V lost 4 bases to trimming and J lost 1 base, with 13 bases between them. Germline assignment: CDR1 MDHEN and CDR2 SYDVKM. The CDR3 sequence is 15 residues long. The CDR3 here is CASSSWGGRQETQYF. For the CDR3, the DNA is TGTGCCAGCAGTTCATGGGGGGGGCGCCAAGAGACCCAGTACTTC.

The chain recombines TRBV19 with TRBJ1-2, with D hard to call. Germline loops: CDR1 LNHDA, CDR2 SQIVND (reference sequence). Between the trimmed V and J ends, which lost 3 bases and 7 bases, there was a span of 6 bases. This CDR3 has 11 amino acids. Here the CDR3 reads CASSIWSGYTF. CDR3 nucleotides: TGTGCCAGTAGTATCTGGAGTGGCTACACCTTC.

This CDR3 reads CASSVEGVGTYEQYF. The CDR3 DNA reads as TGTGCCAGCAGCGTAGAAGGAGTCGGAACCTACGAGCAGTACTTC. The rearrangement uses TRBV9 and TRBJ2-7, with unresolved D. Trimming removed 0 bases from V and 2 bases from J, with 12 bases in between. CDR1 is SGDLS and CDR2 is YYNGEE in the germline V gene. The CDR3 length is 15 residues.

This chain links TRBV7-8 with TRBJ2-7, with a weak D call TRBD2 (5 bases). The length of the CDR3 is 14 residues. Germline CDR1 SGHVS, CDR2 FQNEAQ. The germline V and J ends were trimmed by 1 base and 7 bases, with 14 bases remaining between them. The chain's CDR3 is CASSLEASLGEQYF. The CDR3 DNA sequence: TGTGCCAGCAGCTTAGAGGCTAGCTTGGGTGAGCAGTACTTC.

The chain carries TRBV10-2 and TRBJ2-3, with 10 bases that match TRBD2. The germline CDR1 and CDR2 sequences are WSHSY and SAAADI. V was clipped by 4 bases and J by 2 bases; unmatched bases: 3. The CDR3 extends over 15 amino acids. CDR3 in amino acids: CASSVLAGNTDTQYF. CDR3 nucleotides: TGCGCCAGCAGTGTACTAGCGGGGAACACAGATACGCAGTATTTT.

This chain uses TRBV6-5 with TRBJ2-7; 7 nucleotides agree with TRBD2. Per the germline V gene, CDR1 is MNHEY and CDR2 is SVGAGI. The CDR3 has 14 amino acids. Trimming cost V 4 bases and J 1 base; bases outside gene matches: 4. For the CDR3, the DNA is TGTGCCAGCAGTTCCGGACTAGTATCCTACGAGCAGTACTTC. Its protein is CASSSGLVSYEQYF.

V is TRBV7-6 and J is TRBJ1-6, with 8 bases matching TRBD1. The CDR3 extends over 18 amino acids. CDR1 and CDR2 (germline): SGHVS, FNYEAQ. Trimming at V came to 5 bases and at J to 7 bases, leaving 16 bases not matched to a gene. The CDR3: CASSRTGLRQGLNSPLHF. The DNA for the CDR3 is TGTGCCAGCAGCCGGACAGGGCTAAGACAGGGGCTAAATTCACCCCTCCACTTT.

This rearrangement joins TRBV9 to TRBJ2-5, with unresolved D. CDR1 is SGDLS, CDR2 YYNGEE, per germline. The CDR3 is 14 amino acids. V was trimmed by 4 bases and J by 1 base, leaving 11 bases between them. In DNA form, the CDR3 reads TGTGCCAGCAGCCCCTCAGTCAGCCAAGAGACCCAGTACTTC. It codes for CASSPSVSQETQYF.

The rearrangement joins TRBV28 to TRBJ1-1, with 9 bases aligning to TRBD1. The length of the CDR3 is 14 residues. The germline V gene encodes CDR1 MDHEN and CDR2 SYDVKM. The ends lost 2 bases at V and 6 bases at J; junction bases unmatched: 4. The chain's CDR3 is CASSLGDRVSEAFF. DNA of the CDR3: TGTGCCAGCAGTTTAGGGGACAGGGTATCTGAAGCTTTCTTT. Drawing the rest from reference TRBV28 and TRBJ1-1, the complete variable domain is DVKVTQSSRYLVKRTGEKVFLECVQDMDHENMFWYRQDPGLGLRLIYFSYDVKMKEKGDIPEGYSVSREKKERFSLILESASTNQTSMYLCASSLGDRVSEAFFGQGTRLTVV.

The chain joins TRBV6-1 to TRBJ2-3; D ambiguous. The V end lost 3 bases, the J end lost 6 bases, and 4 bases lay between the germline ends. This CDR3 contains 11 residues. Germline V gene sequence: CDR1 MNHNS, CDR2 SASEGT. The CDR3 DNA sequence: TGTGCCAGCAGTGATGAGGATACGCAGTATTTT. It specifies CASSDEDTQYF.

J is TRBJ1-3 and V is TRBV9; D not resolved. V was pared by 0 bases and J by 2 bases, with 9 bases between. In germline, CDR1 is SGDLS, CDR2 YYNGEE. The CDR3 totals 15 residues. CDR3 sequence (DNA): TGTGCCAGCAGCGTAGGTGTAAAGCCTGGAAACACCATATATTTT. Protein sequence: CASSVGVKPGNTIYF. Full variable domain (remainder filled in from reference TRBV9 and TRBJ1-3): DSGVTQTPKHLITATGQRVTLRCSPRSGDLSVYWYQQSLDQGLQFLIQYYNGEERAKGNILERFSAQQFPDLHSELNLSSLELGDSALYFCASSVGVKPGNTIYFGEGSWLTVV.

The gene calls are TRBV7-3 and TRBJ2-2; no reliable D call. Germline CDR1 and CDR2: SGHTA and FQGTGA. The CDR3 runs 16 residues. V lost 0 bases, J lost 2 bases, and 10 bases lay in between. In DNA, the CDR3 is TGTGCCAGCAGCTTAACTGTAACCCTAAACACCGGGGAGCTGTTTTTT. The encoded protein is CASSLTVTLNTGELFF. Complete variable domain (other parts from reference TRBV7-3 and TRBJ2-2): GAGVSQTPSNKVTEKGKYVELRCDPISGHTALYWYRQSLGQGPEFLIYFQGTGAADDSGLPNDRFFAVRPEGSVSTLKIQRTERGDSAVYLCASSLTVTLNTGELFFGEGSRLTVL.

The chain uses TRBV30 and TRBJ2-1; no clear D. This CDR3 spans 17 amino acids. The V and J ends lost 2 bases and 0 bases respectively, with 17 bases between them. Germline lookup yields CDR1 GTSNPN and CDR2 SVGIG (reference sequence). Here the CDR3 reads CAWSKTNTIRSYNEQFF. DNA of the CDR3: TGTGCCTGGAGTAAAACAAACACTATCCGCTCCTACAATGAGCAGTTCTTC. The full variable domain, completed using reference TRBV30 and TRBJ2-1, is SQTIHQWPATLVQPVGSPLSLECTVEGTSNPNLYWYRQAAGRGLQLLFYSVGIGQISSEVPQNLSASRPQDRQFILSSKKLLLSDSGFYLCAWSKTNTIRSYNEQFFGPGTRLTVL.

This chain links TRBV19 with TRBJ1-1; D not certain. The CDR3 is made up of 14 amino acids. In germline, CDR1 is LNHDA, CDR2 SQIVND (reference sequence). Trimming took 3 bases from V and 0 from J, leaving 8 bases between them. The CDR3 DNA is TGTGCCAGTAGTATCCAGGCAGTGAACACTGAAGCTTTCTTT. Its translation is CASSIQAVNTEAFF.

The chain couples TRBV7-2 to TRBJ2-7, with 7 bases that match TRBD1. CDR3 length: 16 residues. Germline values: CDR1 SGHTA, CDR2 FQGNSA. J lost 2 bases, V lost 0 bases, and 7 bases had no gene match. The DNA of the CDR3 is TGTGCCAGCAGCTTAGCAAAGGGGGCGACCGCCTACGAGCAGTACTTC. Translating gives CASSLAKGATAYEQYF.

The chain employs TRBV11-3 and TRBJ1-4; no definite D call. Germline V gene lookup returns CDR1 SGHNT and CDR2 YENEEA. This CDR3 has 15 amino acids. Trimming left V 4 bases short and J 2 bases short, with 11 bases between. CDR3 nucleotides: TGTGCCAGCAGCTCTAGCCCCATGACTAATGAAAAACTGTTTTTT. Translating it yields CASSSSPMTNEKLFF.